This T cell receptor beta chain derives from a study of blood T cell repertoires in COVID-19. Study overall: The origin of the acute and convalescent COVID-19 samples was the United States, Italy and Spain. T cells, B-cell-depleted T cells, or PBMCs supplied cDNA or gDNA.

The CDR3 runs to 13 residues. V was clipped by 3 bases and J by 3 bases, with 8 bases between them. From germline, CDR1 is LNHDA and CDR2 SQIVND (reference sequence). The Seattle patients joined while their infection was active and were tracked longitudinally afterward. The authors' processing: Researchers report that nucleated cell counts were estimated from reference gene primer amplification. Repertoires were generated with immunoSEQ multiplex PCR, while TCRdb's copy carries only in-frame clones and drops some. V and J calls and clone size are as listed in that table; D and trimming were resolved from the DNA. The sample yields about 170,000 clones, over 75% seen once.

What was sequenced was peripheral blood. V usage is TRBV19 and J usage is TRBJ1-1; a possible D gene is TRBD1 (5 bases). The receptor was isolated from a man at least 80 years old with COVID-19, enrolled during active disease. The CDR3 sequence: CASSMWGDTEAFF. Here the CDR3 DNA reads TGTGCCAGTAGTATGTGGGGGGACACTGAAGCTTTCTTT.